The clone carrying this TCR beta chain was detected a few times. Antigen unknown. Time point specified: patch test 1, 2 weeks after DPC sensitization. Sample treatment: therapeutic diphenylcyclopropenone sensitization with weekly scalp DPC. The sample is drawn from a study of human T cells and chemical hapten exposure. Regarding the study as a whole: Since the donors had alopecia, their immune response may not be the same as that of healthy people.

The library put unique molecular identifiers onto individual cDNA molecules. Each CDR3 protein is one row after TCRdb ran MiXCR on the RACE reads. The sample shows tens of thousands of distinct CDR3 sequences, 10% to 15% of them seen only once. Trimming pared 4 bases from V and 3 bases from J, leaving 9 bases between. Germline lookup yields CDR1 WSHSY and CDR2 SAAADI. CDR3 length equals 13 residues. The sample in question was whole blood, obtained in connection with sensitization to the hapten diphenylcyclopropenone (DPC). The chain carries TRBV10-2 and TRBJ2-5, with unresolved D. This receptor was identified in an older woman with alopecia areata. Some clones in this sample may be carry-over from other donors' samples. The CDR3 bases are TGCGCCAGCAGTGCGCGCGGAAAAGAGACCCAGTACTTC. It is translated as CASSARGKETQYF.